This T cell receptor (beta chain) appears in the sequencing data of a study of T cells in Graves' hyperthyroidism and ophthalmopathy. Amplified TCR beta CDR3 regions derived from RNA transcripts. First-round RT-PCR with HTBI primers amplified the TCR CDR3 region. In TCRdb, the multiplex PCR reads were re-called with MiXCR into one record per CDR3 protein. The sample includes around 300,000 distinct CDR3 sequences, around 25% of them seen just once. This clonotype was detected ten times or more. The germline V gene has CDR1 SNHLY and CDR2 FYNNEI. This CDR3 comprises 15 residues. V was clipped by 4 bases and J by 8 bases; unmatched bases: 6.

This chain uses TRBV2 with TRBJ1-5; 12 bases map to TRBD1. This receptor was taken from a man aged 40-49 years with Graves' hyperthyroidism that later progressed to Graves' ophthalmopathy. The material sequenced was blood. CDR3 nucleotide sequence: TGTGCCAGCAGTGGGGGACAGGGGGCGGTTGAGCCCCAGCATTTT. Its protein is CASSGGQGAVEPQHF.